This is a list of T cell receptor beta chains from one sample in a study of Ad26.COV2.S vaccination and SARS-CoV-2 variants. Only in-frame clones appear in the TCRdb table, and some are missing; sequencing was by immunoSEQ multiplex PCR. Counted here are approximately 400,000 clones, 80% to 90% occurring once; the ten biggest clones make up about 3.3%. The sequencing here drew on peripheral blood, taken in a trial of Ad26.COV2.S vaccine versus placebo. The receptors were sampled from a person between 18 and 65 years old who received the Ad26.COV2.S COVID-19 vaccine or a placebo. Each CDR3 is given with its conserved first and last residue. The order of the fields is CDR3 length, J gene, D gene, clone size, V gene, CDR3 protein, CDR3 DNA. A D gene is named only where the DNA matches it firmly. Expanded clones are given a class, and other clones once, few, many or no size at all.

>14|TRBJ2-1|.|.|TRBV9
CASSDQRTFGEQFF
TGTGCCAGCAGCGACCAACGAACTTTCGGTGAGCAGTTCTTC
>11|TRBJ2-7|.|.|TRBV29-1
CSAKGSYEQYF
TGCAGCGCAAAAGGCTCCTACGAGCAGTACTTC
>15|TRBJ1-2|TRBD1|.|TRBV5-5
CASSLTATGGDGYTF
TGTGCCAGCAGCTTGACGGCGACAGGGGGAGATGGCTACACCTTC
>14|TRBJ1-2|.|.|TRBV3-1/TRBV3-2
CASSPLLDSLGYTF
TGTGCCAGCAGCCCGCTCTTGGACAGTTTGGGCTACACCTTC
>12|TRBJ2-7|.|.|TRBV7-9
CASSITGIGQYF
TGTGCCAGCAGCATTACAGGTATCGGGCAGTACTTC
>15|TRBJ2-2|TRBD2|.|TRBV27
CASSGLARNTGELFF
TGTGCCAGCAGCGGACTAGCGAGGAACACCGGGGAGCTGTTTTTT
>16|TRBJ2-1|TRBD2|.|TRBV3-1/TRBV3-2
CASSQGTSGRSDEQFF
TGTGCCAGCAGCCAAGGTACTAGCGGGAGATCGGATGAGCAGTTCTTC
>17|TRBJ2-4|.|.|TRBV7-9
CASSLAQKQGRGNIQYF
TGTGCCAGCAGCTTAGCGCAGAAGCAGGGGAGGGGAAACATTCAGTACTTC
>15|TRBJ1-6|TRBD1|.|TRBV9
CASSTDRGKNSPLHF
TGTGCCAGCAGCACGGACAGGGGCAAAAATTCACCCCTCCACTTT
>8|TRBJ2-1|.|.|TRBV20-1
CSAGDGFF
TGCAGTGCTGGTGATGGGTTCTTC
>15|TRBJ2-7|TRBD2|.|TRBV19
CASSIGAGEGYEQYF
TGTGCCAGTAGTATCGGAGCGGGAGAAGGCTACGAGCAGTACTTC
>14|TRBJ1-2|TRBD1|.|TRBV7-2
CASRATGGAVGYTF
TGTGCCAGCAGAGCGACAGGGGGCGCCGTTGGCTACACCTTC
>16|TRBJ2-1|TRBD2|.|TRBV5-6
CASSLVGEGSDNEQFF
TGTGCCAGCAGCTTGGTTGGGGAGGGGTCGGACAATGAGCAGTTCTTC
>15|TRBJ2-1|TRBD2|many|TRBV4-3
CASRVETGGPHEQFF
TGCGCCAGCAGGGTAGAAACGGGGGGGCCGCATGAGCAGTTCTTC
>11|TRBJ2-7|TRBD1|.|TRBV12-3/TRBV12-4
CASGQGLEQYF
TGTGCCAGCGGACAGGGCCTAGAGCAGTACTTC
>12|TRBJ2-7|.|.|TRBV19
CASSIWGYEQYF
TGTGCCAGTAGTATATGGGGGTACGAGCAGTACTTC
>15|TRBJ2-7|.|.|TRBV6-5
CASSFVTAREYEQYF
TGTGCCAGCAGTTTCGTGACCGCGAGGGAATACGAGCAGTACTTC
>15|TRBJ2-1|TRBD2|.|TRBV7-2
CASSPGGGGRSKQFF
TGTGCCAGCAGCCCAGGAGGCGGCGGGAGGAGCAAGCAGTTCTTC
>15|TRBJ2-3|TRBD2|.|TRBV5-4
CASSRTSGSADTQYF
TGTGCCAGCAGCCGGACTAGCGGGAGCGCAGATACGCAGTATTTT
>15|TRBJ1-5|.|once|TRBV12-5
CASGLQDSAFQPQHF
TGTGCTAGTGGTTTACAGGACAGCGCTTTTCAGCCCCAGCATTTT
>16|TRBJ1-4|.|.|TRBV6-2/TRBV6-3
CASSYGTTATNEKLFF
TGTGCCAGCAGTTACGGGACGACGGCGACTAATGAAAAACTGTTTTTT
>15|TRBJ2-5|.|.|TRBV15
CATSRDHVSQETQYF
TGTGCCACCAGCAGAGATCATGTCAGCCAAGAGACCCAGTACTTC
>16|TRBJ2-3|.|once|TRBV5-1
CASSLGEGLVTDTQYF
TGCGCCAGCAGCTTGGGTGAGGGGTTGGTTACAGATACGCAGTATTTT